The entry that follows covers one TCR beta chain sequence. The CDR3 spans 15 residues. Germline CDR1 reads SGHDT; CDR2 reads YYEEEE. V dropped 3 bases and J dropped 5 bases, with 18 bases sitting between them. This entry is derived from a study of blood T cell repertoires in COVID-19. On the study more broadly: Samples taken during acute and convalescent COVID-19 were collected in the United States, Italy and Spain. Sample material is recorded as cDNA or gDNA derived from T cells, B-cell-depleted T cells, or PBMCs.

Methods used by the authors: The assay estimated nucleated cells by amplifying reference gene primers. Measured with immunoSEQ multiplex PCR; TCRdb has only the in-frame clones, and not every one. That table furnishes V, J and clone size, whereas the DNA furnished D and trimming. The data show over 85,000 clones, approximately 81% seen once. Sequenced: peripheral blood. The receptor was isolated from an elderly man with acute or convalescent COVID-19. The rearrangement joins TRBV5-6 to TRBJ2-7; possible D gene TRBD2, 7 bases. This chain's CDR3 is CASSSEGGRVNEQYF. CDR3 nucleotide sequence: TGTGCCAGCAGCTCGGAGGGGGGGCGAGTCAACGAGCAGTACTTC.